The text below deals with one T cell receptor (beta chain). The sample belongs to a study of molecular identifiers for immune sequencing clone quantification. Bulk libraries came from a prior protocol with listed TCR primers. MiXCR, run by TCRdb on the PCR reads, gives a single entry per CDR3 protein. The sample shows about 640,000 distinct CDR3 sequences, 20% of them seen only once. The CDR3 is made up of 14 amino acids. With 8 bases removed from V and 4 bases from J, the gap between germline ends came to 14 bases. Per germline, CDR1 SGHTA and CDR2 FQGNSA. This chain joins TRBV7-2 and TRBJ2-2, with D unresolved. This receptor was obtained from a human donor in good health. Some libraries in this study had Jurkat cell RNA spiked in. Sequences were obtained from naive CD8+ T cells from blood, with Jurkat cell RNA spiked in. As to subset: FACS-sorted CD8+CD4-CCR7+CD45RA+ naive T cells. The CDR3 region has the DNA TGTGCCAGCCTCGAAGAGAGTAGCACCGGGGAGCTGTTTTTT. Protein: CASLEESSTGELFF.